This T cell receptor beta chain was sequenced for a study of T cells in localized non-small cell lung cancer. Notes on the study in general: T cell clonality was highest in uninvolved adjacent lung, above tumor.

The sample holds a few counts of this clone. The antigen is unknown. The assay was immunoSEQ multiplex PCR, and TCRdb's table has in-frame clones only and misses some. The sample gives 700 to 950 clones, around 24% of which show up once; 25% to 40% is in the top ten. Germline assignment: CDR1 SGHNT and CDR2 YENEEA. V lost 5 bases to trimming and J lost 0 bases; unmatched junction nucleotides: 3. CDR3 size: 16 residues. This specimen was lung tumor tissue, taken before any cancer treatment. The gene calls are TRBV11-3 and TRBJ2-2, with 10 bases fitting TRBD2. This TCR was recovered from a female donor older than 55 with stage I lung adenocarcinoma. DNA of the CDR3: TGTGCCAGCAGCCGAGGGACTAGCGCGAACACCGGGGAGCTGTTTTTT. Its protein product is CASSRGTSANTGELFF. Looking up the rest from reference TRBV11-3 and TRBJ2-2 gives the full variable domain: EAGVVQSPRYKIIEKKQPVAFWCNPISGHNTLYWYLQNLGQGPELLIRYENEEAVDDSQLPKDRFSAERLKGVDSTLKIQPAELGDSAVYLCASSRGTSANTGELFFGEGSRLTVL.